The 5 T cell receptor beta chains given below trace back to one sample, sequenced in a study of blood T cell repertoires in COVID-19. Sequencing was performed with immunoSEQ multiplex PCR; in TCRdb, only in-frame clones are kept and a portion is missing. The repertoire holds approximately 82,000 clones, around four fifths seen once, with 12% in the top ten. The sample taken for sequencing was peripheral blood. All receptors come from a woman in her sixties or seventies with active or convalescent COVID-19.

The chain recombines TRBV29-1 with TRBJ1-2; 8 positions agree with TRBD1. The CDR3 covers 15 residues. CDR1 is SQVTM, CDR2 ANQGSEA, per germline. J lost 6 bases, V lost 5 bases, and 14 bases had no gene match. The CDR3 spells CSVSGTGGGGDGYTF. The CDR3 DNA is TGCAGCGTTTCAGGAACAGGGGGGGGAGGTGATGGCTACACCTTC.

The chain couples TRBV7-2 to TRBJ2-1; D is unresolved. The germline V and J ends were trimmed by 2 bases and 0 bases, with 8 bases remaining between them. CDR3 size: 15 residues. CDR1 SGHTA and CDR2 FQGNSA come from the germline V gene. CDR3 residues: CASSLSGSSYNEQFF. For the CDR3, the DNA is TGTGCCAGCAGCTTATCCGGTAGCTCCTACAATGAGCAGTTCTTC.

The chain recombines TRBV2 with TRBJ2-1, with 14 bases identical to TRBD2. This CDR3 is built from 15 residues. CDR1 is SNHLY and CDR2 is FYNNEI in the germline V gene. V dropped 9 bases and J dropped 6; count of bases not matched to a gene: 7. CDR3 coding DNA: TGTGCCAGAGATCTGACTAGCGGGGGGGGCAATGAGCAGTTCTTC. Its protein is CARDLTSGGGNEQFF.

V is TRBV6-2 or TRBV6-3 and J is TRBJ1-3, with unresolved D. The CDR3 runs 14 residues. The germline gives CDR1 MNHEY, CDR2 SVGEGT. The V end lost 5 bases, the J end lost 3 bases, and 11 bases lay between the germline ends. CDR3: CASSALGLGNTIYF. In nucleotides, the CDR3 is TGTGCCAGCAGTGCCCTGGGCCTTGGAAACACCATATATTTT.

The genes are TRBV18 and TRBJ1-1; D is perhaps TRBD1 (5 bases). Looked up from germline, CDR1 is KGHSH and CDR2 is LQKENI. The CDR3 is made up of 14 amino acids. Trimming left V 2 bases short and J 8 bases short, with 15 bases between. Written as DNA, the CDR3 is TGTGCCAGCTCACCAGGTTGGCAGGGTTGGGAAGCTTTCTTT. Its translation: CASSPGWQGWEAFF.